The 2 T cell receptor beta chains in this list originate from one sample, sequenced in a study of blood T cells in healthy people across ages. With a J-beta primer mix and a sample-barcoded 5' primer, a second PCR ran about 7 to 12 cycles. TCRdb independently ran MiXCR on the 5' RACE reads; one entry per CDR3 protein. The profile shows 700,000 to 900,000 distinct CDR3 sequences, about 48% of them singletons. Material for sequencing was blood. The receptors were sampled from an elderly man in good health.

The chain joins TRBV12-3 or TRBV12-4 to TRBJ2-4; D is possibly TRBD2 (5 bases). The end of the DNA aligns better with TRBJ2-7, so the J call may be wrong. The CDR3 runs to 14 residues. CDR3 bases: TGTGCCAGCTCCTCATGGAGGCCCACCTACGAGCAGTACTTC. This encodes CASSSWRPTYEQYF.

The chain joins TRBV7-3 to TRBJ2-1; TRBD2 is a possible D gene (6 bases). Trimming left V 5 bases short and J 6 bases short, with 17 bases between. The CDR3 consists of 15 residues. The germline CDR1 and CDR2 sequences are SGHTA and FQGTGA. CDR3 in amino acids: CASSDSSAGTNEQFF. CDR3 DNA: TGTGCCAGCAGCGATTCTAGCGCGGGTACCAATGAGCAGTTCTTC.